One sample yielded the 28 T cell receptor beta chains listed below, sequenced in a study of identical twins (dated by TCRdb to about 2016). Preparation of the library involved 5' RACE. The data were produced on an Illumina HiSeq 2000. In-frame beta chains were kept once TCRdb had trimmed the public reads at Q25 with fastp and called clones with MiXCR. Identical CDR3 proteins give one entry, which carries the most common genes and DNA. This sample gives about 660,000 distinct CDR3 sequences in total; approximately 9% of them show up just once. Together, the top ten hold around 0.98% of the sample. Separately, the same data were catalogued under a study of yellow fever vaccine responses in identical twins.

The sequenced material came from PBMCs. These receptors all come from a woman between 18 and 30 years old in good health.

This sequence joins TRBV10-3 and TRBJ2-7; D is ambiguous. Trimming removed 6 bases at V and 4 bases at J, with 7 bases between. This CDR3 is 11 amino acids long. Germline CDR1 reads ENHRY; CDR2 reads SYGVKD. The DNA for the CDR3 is TGTGCCATCAGGTCGGCTTACGAGCAGTACTTC. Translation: CAIRSAYEQYF.

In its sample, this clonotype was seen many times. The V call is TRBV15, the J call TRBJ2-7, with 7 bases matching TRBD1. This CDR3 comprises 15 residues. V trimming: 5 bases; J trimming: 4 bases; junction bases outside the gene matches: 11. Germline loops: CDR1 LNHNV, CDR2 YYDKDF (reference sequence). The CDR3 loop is CATSSTGTEEYEQYF. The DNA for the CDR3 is TGTGCCACCAGCTCGACCGGGACAGAGGAGTACGAGCAGTACTTC.

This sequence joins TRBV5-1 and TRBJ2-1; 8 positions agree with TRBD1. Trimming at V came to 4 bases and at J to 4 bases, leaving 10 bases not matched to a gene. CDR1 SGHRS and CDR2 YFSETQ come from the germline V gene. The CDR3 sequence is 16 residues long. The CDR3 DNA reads TGCGCCAGCAGCCGTACCGGGACAGGAGATTACAATGAGCAGTTCTTC. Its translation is CASSRTGTGDYNEQFF.

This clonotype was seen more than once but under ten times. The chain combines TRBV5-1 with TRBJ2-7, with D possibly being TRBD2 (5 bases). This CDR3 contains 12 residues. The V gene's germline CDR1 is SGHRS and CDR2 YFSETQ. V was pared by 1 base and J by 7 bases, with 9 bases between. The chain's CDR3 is CASSLQEDEQYF. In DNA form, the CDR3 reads TGCGCCAGCAGCTTGCAGGAGGATGAGCAGTACTTC.

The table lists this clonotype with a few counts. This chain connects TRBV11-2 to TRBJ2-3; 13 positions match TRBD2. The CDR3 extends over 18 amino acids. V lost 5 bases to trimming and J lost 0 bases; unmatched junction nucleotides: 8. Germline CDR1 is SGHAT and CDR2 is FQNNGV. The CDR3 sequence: CASSPSPGLAGSTDTQYF. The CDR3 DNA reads TGTGCCAGCAGCCCGTCACCGGGACTAGCGGGAAGCACAGATACGCAGTATTTT. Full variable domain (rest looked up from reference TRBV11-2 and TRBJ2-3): EAGVAQSPRYKIIEKRQSVAFWCNPISGHATLYWYQQILGQGPKLLIQFQNNGVVDDSQLPKDRFSAERLKGVDSTLKIQPAKLEDSAVYLCASSPSPGLAGSTDTQYFGPGTRLTVL.

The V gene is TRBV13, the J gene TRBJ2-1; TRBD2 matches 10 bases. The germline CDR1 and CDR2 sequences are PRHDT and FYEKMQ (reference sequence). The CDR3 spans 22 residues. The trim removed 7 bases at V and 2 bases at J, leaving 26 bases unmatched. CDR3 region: CASTFRGARGFSGRTPYNEQFF. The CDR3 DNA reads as TGTGCCAGCACCTTCAGGGGGGCAAGGGGGTTTAGCGGGAGGACCCCCTACAATGAGCAGTTCTTC.

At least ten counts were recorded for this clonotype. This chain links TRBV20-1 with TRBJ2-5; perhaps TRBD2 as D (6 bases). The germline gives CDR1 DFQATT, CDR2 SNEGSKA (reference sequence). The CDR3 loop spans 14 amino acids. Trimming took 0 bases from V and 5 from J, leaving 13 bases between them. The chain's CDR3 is CSARELRGHETQYF. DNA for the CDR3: TGCAGTGCTAGAGAATTGCGGGGCCACGAGACCCAGTACTTC.

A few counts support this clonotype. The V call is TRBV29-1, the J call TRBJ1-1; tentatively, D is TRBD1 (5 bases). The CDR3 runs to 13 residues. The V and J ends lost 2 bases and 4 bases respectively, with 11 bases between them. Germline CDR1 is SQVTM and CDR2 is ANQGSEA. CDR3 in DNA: TGCAGCGTTGAATCCTTTGGGGGCACTGAAGCTTTCTTT. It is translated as CSVESFGGTEAFF.

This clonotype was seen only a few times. The CDR3 sequence is CASSSGTSYTGELFF. The CDR3 region has the DNA TGCGCCAGCAGCTCCGGGACTAGTTACACCGGGGAGCTGTTTTTT. This rearrangement joins TRBV5-1 to TRBJ2-2, with TRBD2 identical over 8 bases. Germline lookup yields CDR1 SGHRS and CDR2 YFSETQ. After removal of 3 bases from V and 3 bases from J, the junction contained 4 bases not matched to a gene. The CDR3 is 15 residues long.

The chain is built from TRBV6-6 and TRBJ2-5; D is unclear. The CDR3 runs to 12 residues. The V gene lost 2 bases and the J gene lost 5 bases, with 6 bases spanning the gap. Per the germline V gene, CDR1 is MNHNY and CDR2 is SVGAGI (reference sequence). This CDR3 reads CASSYPWETQYF. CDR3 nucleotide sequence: TGTGCCAGCAGTTACCCCTGGGAGACCCAGTACTTC.

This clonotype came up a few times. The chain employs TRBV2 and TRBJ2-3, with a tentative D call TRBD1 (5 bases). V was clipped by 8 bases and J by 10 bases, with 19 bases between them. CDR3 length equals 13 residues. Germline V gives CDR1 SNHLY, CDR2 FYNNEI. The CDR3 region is CASAGLDNPPQYF. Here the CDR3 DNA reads TGTGCCAGCGCCGGCTTGGACAACCCACCGCAGTATTTT.

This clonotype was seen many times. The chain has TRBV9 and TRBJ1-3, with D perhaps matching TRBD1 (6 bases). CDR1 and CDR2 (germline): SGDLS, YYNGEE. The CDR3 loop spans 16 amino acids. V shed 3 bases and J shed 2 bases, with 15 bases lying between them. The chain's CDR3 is CASSGDPRGTGNTIYF. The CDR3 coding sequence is TGTGCCAGCAGCGGGGACCCCAGGGGAACTGGAAACACCATATATTTT.

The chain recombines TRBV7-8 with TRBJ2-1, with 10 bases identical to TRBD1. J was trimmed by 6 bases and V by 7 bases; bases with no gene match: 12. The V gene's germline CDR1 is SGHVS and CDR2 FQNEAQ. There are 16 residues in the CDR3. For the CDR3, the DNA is TGTGCCAGCAAACGAGAAGGACAGGGGGTCCGCAATGAGCAGTTCTTC. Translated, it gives CASKREGQGVRNEQFF. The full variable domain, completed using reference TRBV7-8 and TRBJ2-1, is GAGVSQSPRYKVAKRGQDVALRCDPISGHVSLFWYQQALGQGPEFLTYFQNEAQLDKSGLPSDRFFAERPEGSVSTLKIQRTQQEDSAVYLCASKREGQGVRNEQFFGPGTRLTVL.

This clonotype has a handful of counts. The CDR3 DNA sequence: TGTGCCATCAGTGTAGTAGAGGCGGAGACCCAGTACTTC. This translates into CAISVVEAETQYF. The chain joins TRBV10-3 to TRBJ2-5, with D hard to call. The CDR3 is 13 residues long. Trimming cost V 4 bases and J 5 bases, with 11 bases left between them. Per the germline V gene, CDR1 is ENHRY and CDR2 is SYGVKD.

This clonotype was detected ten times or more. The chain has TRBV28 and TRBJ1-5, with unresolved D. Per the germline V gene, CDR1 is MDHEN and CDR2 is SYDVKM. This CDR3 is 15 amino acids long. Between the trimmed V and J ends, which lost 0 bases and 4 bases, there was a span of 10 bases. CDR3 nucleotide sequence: TGTGCCAGCAGTTTATGGGGCAGCATTAATCAGCCCCAGCATTTT. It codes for CASSLWGSINQPQHF. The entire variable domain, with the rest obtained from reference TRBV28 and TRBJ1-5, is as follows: DVKVTQSSRYLVKRTGEKVFLECVQDMDHENMFWYRQDPGLGLRLIYFSYDVKMKEKGDIPEGYSVSREKKERFSLILESASTNQTSMYLCASSLWGSINQPQHFGDGTRLSIL.

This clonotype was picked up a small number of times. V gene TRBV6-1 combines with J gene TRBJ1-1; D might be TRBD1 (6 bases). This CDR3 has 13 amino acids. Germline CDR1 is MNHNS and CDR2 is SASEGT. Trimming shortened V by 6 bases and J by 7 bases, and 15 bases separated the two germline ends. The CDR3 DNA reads TGTGCCAGCAGGACAAGGACAGACTATGAAGCTTTCTTT. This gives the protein CASRTRTDYEAFF.

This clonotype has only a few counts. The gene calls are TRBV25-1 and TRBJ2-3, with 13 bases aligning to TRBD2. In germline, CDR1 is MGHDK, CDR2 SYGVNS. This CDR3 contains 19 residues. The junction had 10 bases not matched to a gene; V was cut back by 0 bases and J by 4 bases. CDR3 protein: CASSEYYLGLAGVPDTQYF. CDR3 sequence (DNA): TGTGCCAGCAGTGAATATTACCTCGGACTAGCGGGAGTCCCAGATACGCAGTATTTT.

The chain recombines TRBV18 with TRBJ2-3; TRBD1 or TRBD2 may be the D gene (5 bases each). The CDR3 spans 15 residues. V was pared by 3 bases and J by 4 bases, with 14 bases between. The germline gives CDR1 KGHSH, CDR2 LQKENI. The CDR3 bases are TGTGCCAGCTCACCTTACAACCCGGGACCAGATACGCAGTATTTT. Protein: CASSPYNPGPDTQYF.

As DNA, the CDR3 is TGTGCCAGCAGCCAAGTTGCAGGAAGGGTAGAGACCCAGTACTTC. Amino acids: CASSQVAGRVETQYF. J is TRBJ2-5 and V is TRBV3-1; D call uncertain. Germline assignment: CDR1 LGHDT and CDR2 YNNKEL (reference sequence). V gave up 1 base and J gave up 4 bases, with 13 bases separating them. This CDR3 comprises 15 residues.

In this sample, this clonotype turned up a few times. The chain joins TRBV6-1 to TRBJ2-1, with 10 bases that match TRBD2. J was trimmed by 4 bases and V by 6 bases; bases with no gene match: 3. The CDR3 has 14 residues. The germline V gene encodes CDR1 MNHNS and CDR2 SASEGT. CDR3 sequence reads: CASRAGGGYNEQFF. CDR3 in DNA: TGTGCCAGCAGAGCGGGGGGGGGATACAATGAGCAGTTCTTC.

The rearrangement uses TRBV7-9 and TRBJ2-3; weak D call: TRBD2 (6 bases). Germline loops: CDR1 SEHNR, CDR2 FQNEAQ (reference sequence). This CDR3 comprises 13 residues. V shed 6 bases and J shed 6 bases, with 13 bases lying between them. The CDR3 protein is CASSRGGVDTQYF. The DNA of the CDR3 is TGTGCCAGCAGTCGAGGCGGGGTGGATACGCAGTATTTT.

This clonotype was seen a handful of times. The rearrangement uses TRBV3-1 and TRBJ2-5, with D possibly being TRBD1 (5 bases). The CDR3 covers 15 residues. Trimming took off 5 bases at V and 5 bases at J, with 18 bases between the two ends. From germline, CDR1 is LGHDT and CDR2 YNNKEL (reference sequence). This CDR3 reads CASSTRRTLSETQYF. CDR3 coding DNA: TGTGCCAGCAGCACCCGACGGACACTCTCGGAGACCCAGTACTTC.

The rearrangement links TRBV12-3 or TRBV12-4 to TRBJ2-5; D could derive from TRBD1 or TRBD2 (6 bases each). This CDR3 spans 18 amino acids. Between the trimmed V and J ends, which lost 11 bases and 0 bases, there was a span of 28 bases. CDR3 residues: CAFSFRGGWRGNQETQYF. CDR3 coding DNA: TGTGCCTTCAGTTTTAGAGGGGGTTGGCGGGGTAACCAAGAGACCCAGTACTTC.

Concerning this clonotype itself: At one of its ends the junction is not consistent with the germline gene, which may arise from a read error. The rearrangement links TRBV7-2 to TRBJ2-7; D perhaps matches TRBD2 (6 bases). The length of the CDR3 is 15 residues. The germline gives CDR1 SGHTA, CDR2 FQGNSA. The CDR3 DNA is TGTGCCAGCAGCCCCAGACCCGCGGGGTCCTACGGGCAGTACTTC. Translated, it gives CASSPRPAGSYGQYF. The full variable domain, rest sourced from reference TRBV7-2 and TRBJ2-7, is GAGVSQSPSNKVTEKGKDVELRCDPISGHTALYWYRQSLGQGLEFLIYFQGNSAPDKSGLPSDRFSAERTGGSVSTLTIQRTQQEDSAVYLCASSPRPAGSYGQYFGPGTRLTVT.

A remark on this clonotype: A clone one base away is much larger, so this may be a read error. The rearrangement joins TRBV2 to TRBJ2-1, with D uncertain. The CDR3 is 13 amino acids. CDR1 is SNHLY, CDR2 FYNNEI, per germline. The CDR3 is CAISEDGYHEQFF. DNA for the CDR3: TGTGCCATCAGTGAAGACGGCTACCATGAGCAGTTCTTC.

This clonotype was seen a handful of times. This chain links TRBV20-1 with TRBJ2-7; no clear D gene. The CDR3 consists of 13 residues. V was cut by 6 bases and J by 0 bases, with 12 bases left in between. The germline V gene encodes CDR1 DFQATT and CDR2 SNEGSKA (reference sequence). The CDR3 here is CSARKESSYEQYF. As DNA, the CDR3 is TGCAGTGCCAGAAAAGAGTCCTCCTACGAGCAGTACTTC.

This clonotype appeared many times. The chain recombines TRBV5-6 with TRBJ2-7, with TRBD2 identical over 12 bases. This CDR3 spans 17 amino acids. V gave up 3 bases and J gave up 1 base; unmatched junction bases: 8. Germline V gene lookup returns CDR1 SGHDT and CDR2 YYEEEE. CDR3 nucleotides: TGTGCCAGCAGCTCGGGACTAGCGGGCCAGACTTCCTACGAGCAGTACTTC. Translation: CASSSGLAGQTSYEQYF.

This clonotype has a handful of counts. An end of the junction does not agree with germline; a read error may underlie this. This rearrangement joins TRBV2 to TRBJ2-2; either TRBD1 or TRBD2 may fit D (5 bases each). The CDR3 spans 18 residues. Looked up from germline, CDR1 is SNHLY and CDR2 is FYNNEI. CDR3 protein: CACSLRPHGASRPGELFF. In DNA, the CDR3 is TGTGCCTGCAGTTTACGTCCCCACGGGGCTAGTCGTCCCGGGGAGCTGTTTTTT.